Shown below are 32 T cell receptor beta chains from a single sample sequenced in a study of siplizumab effects on memory and regulatory T cells. Profiled with immunoSEQ multiplex PCR; TCRdb holds only in-frame clones, not every one. This table holds approximately 92,000 clones, over 90% found once. The sequenced sample consisted of non-Treg CD4+ T cells sorted from blood. The source of these receptors is a human donor in good health.

This clone showed up just a few times. The chain links TRBV5-1 to TRBJ1-4, with no clear D. The V end lost 0 bases, the J end lost 4 bases, and 4 bases lay between the germline ends. The CDR3 has 13 amino acids. Germline values: CDR1 SGHRS, CDR2 YFSETQ. CDR3 sequence reads: CASSLAGNEKLFF. The CDR3 DNA sequence: TGCGCCAGCAGCTTGGCGGGTAATGAAAAACTGTTTTTT.

The rearrangement uses TRBV27 and TRBJ2-3, with D perhaps TRBD2 (6 bases). Per germline, CDR1 MNHEY and CDR2 SMNVEV (reference sequence). The V end lost 2 bases, the J end lost 7 bases, and 10 bases lay between the germline ends. This CDR3 is 13 amino acids long. The DNA for the CDR3 is TGTGCCAGCAGTTTAAGGGACTTCTATACGCAGTATTTT. It yields the protein CASSLRDFYTQYF.

The genes are TRBV5-4 and TRBJ2-6, with D possibly matching TRBD1 (5 bases). This CDR3 region has 15 residues. V was shortened by 2 bases and J by 4 bases, with 10 bases between the two germline ends. Germline V gene sequence: CDR1 SGHNT, CDR2 YYREEE (reference sequence). The CDR3 DNA follows: TGTGCCAGCAGCTTAAGGGGTTCGGGGGCCAACGTCCTGACTTTC. It translates to CASSLRGSGANVLTF.

This chain links TRBV6-1 with TRBJ2-1; the D is unclear. The CDR3 sequence is 16 residues long. V lost 1 base, J lost 9 bases, and 19 bases lay in between. The germline V gene encodes CDR1 MNHNS and CDR2 SASEGT. The CDR3 nucleotides read TGTGCCAGCAGTGAAGGGGCTACCACTCCGTGGGGTGAGCAGTTCTTC. This sequence encodes CASSEGATTPWGEQFF.

This sequence joins TRBV7-3 and TRBJ2-1, with unresolved D. The CDR3 contains 13 residues. V lost 2 bases and J lost 3, with 5 bases in between. Per the germline V gene, CDR1 is SGHTA and CDR2 is FQGTGA. DNA of the CDR3: TGTGCCAGCAGCTTACAGTACTACAATGAGCAGTTCTTC. As protein: CASSLQYYNEQFF.

The V and J genes are TRBV10-3 and TRBJ1-1; 9 positions match TRBD1. V shed 0 bases, J shed 4 bases, and the junction held 6 bases outside the gene matches. CDR1 is ENHRY and CDR2 is SYGVKD in the germline V gene. The CDR3 is 16 residues long. CDR3 nucleotide sequence: TGTGCCATCAGTGAGTCGGGGACAGGGTGGGGCACTGAAGCTTTCTTT. It codes for CAISESGTGWGTEAFF.

CDR3 loop: CASSPGQVYYGYTF. The CDR3 DNA reads as TGTGCCAGTAGTCCTGGACAGGTCTACTATGGCTACACCTTC. The rearrangement links TRBV19 to TRBJ1-2; 7 bases align to TRBD1. Looked up from germline, CDR1 is LNHDA and CDR2 is SQIVND (reference sequence). J was trimmed by 3 bases and V by 5 bases; bases with no gene match: 6. The CDR3 runs to 14 residues.

This chain links TRBV28 with TRBJ1-4; possibly TRBD1 for D (6 bases). Trimming removed 5 bases at V and 7 bases at J, with 14 bases between. Per germline, CDR1 MDHEN and CDR2 SYDVKM. CDR3 length: 14 amino acids. Written as DNA, the CDR3 is TGTGCCAGCAGTATAACAGGGTATCTTGAAAAACTGTTTTTT. Encoded protein: CASSITGYLEKLFF.

This clone was seen a single time. V and J are TRBV5-1 and TRBJ2-1, with 10 bases identical to TRBD2. V dropped 1 base and J dropped 6; count of bases not matched to a gene: 4. The CDR3 is 15 residues long. Per germline, CDR1 SGHRS and CDR2 YFSETQ. Here the CDR3 DNA reads TGCGCCAGCAGCTTGCAAGGACTAGCGGTCAATGAGCAGTTCTTC. Translated: CASSLQGLAVNEQFF.

The chain has TRBV6-1 and TRBJ1-3, with unresolved D. Trimming took off 0 bases at V and 0 bases at J, with 9 bases between the two ends. Germline CDR1 is MNHNS and CDR2 is SASEGT. CDR3 length: 16 residues. CDR3 region: CASSEAQAASGNTIYF. CDR3 DNA sequence: TGTGCCAGCAGTGAAGCGCAGGCAGCCTCTGGAAACACCATATATTTT.

The chain recombines TRBV15 with TRBJ2-4, with D possibly matching TRBD2 (6 bases). Trimming shortened V by 1 base and J by 6 bases, and 13 bases separated the two germline ends. This CDR3 has 15 amino acids. Germline lookup yields CDR1 LNHNV and CDR2 YYDKDF (reference sequence). The CDR3 DNA reads TGTGCCACCAGCAGAGTTGCGGTGGGGGGAAACATTCAGTACTTC. Translating it yields CATSRVAVGGNIQYF. Drawing the rest from reference TRBV15 and TRBJ2-4, the complete variable domain is DAMVIQNPRYQVTQFGKPVTLSCSQTLNHNVMYWYQQKSSQAPKLLFHYYDKDFNNEADTPDNFQSRRPNTSFCFLDIRSPGLGDTAMYLCATSRVAVGGNIQYFGAGTRLSVL.

CDR3 sequence (DNA): TGTGCCAGCAGCTATAAGGGGGAAATGTACGAGCAGTACTTC. Encoded protein: CASSYKGEMYEQYF. This chain connects TRBV7-9 to TRBJ2-7; TRBD1 might be the D (6 bases). Germline CDR1 and CDR2: SEHNR and FQNEAQ (reference sequence). Trimming cost V 4 bases and J 4 bases, with 14 bases left between them. CDR3 length equals 14 residues.

The rearrangement joins TRBV30 to TRBJ2-5; D gene unclear. Per the germline V gene, CDR1 is GTSNPN and CDR2 is SVGIG (reference sequence). This CDR3 has 13 residues. The V gene lost 5 bases and the J gene lost 5 bases, with 15 bases spanning the gap. The DNA for the CDR3 is TGTGCCTGGGGCCCCGGCCTAACGGAGACCCAGTACTTC. This translates into CAWGPGLTETQYF.

The chain joins TRBV5-4 to TRBJ1-2; TRBD1 agrees at 7 bases. Trimming removed 2 bases from V and 8 bases from J; junction bases left unmatched: 6. Germline assignment: CDR1 SGHNT and CDR2 YYREEE (reference sequence). The CDR3 is 13 residues long. CDR3 in amino acids: CASSLNRGVGYTF. DNA for the CDR3: TGTGCCAGCAGCTTAAACAGGGGAGTCGGCTACACCTTC.

The CDR3: CASRLVTSMETQYF. In DNA form, the CDR3 reads TGTGCCAGCAGACTTGTGACTAGCATGGAGACCCAGTACTTC. This chain joins TRBV6-5 and TRBJ2-5; 7 positions match TRBD2. The germline V gene encodes CDR1 MNHEY and CDR2 SVGAGI. The junction had 9 bases not matched to a gene; V was cut back by 6 bases and J by 5 bases. This CDR3 has 14 residues.

This chain links TRBV19 with TRBJ2-1; 7 bases agree with TRBD2. This CDR3 comprises 15 residues. CDR1 and CDR2 (germline): LNHDA, SQIVND (reference sequence). V gave up 3 bases and J gave up 3 bases; unmatched junction bases: 5. The DNA for the CDR3 is TGTGCCAGTAGTATGGGGGGGACTAACTACAATGAGCAGTTCTTC. Its protein is CASSMGGTNYNEQFF. Full variable domain (outside the CDR3, taken from reference TRBV19 and TRBJ2-1): DGGITQSPKYLFRKEGQNVTLSCEQNLNHDAMYWYRQDPGQGLRLIYYSQIVNDFQKGDIAEGYSVSREKKESFPLTVTSAQKNPTAFYLCASSMGGTNYNEQFFGPGTRLTVL.

The chain combines TRBV2 with TRBJ1-2; D is unclear. Deletions cut 3 bases from V and 4 bases from J, with 6 bases between. In germline, CDR1 is SNHLY, CDR2 FYNNEI. This CDR3 region has 12 residues. As DNA, the CDR3 is TGTGCCAGCAGTGATCGGTTCTATGGCTACACCTTC. Protein: CASSDRFYGYTF.

This chain uses TRBV28 with TRBJ1-5; 8 positions match TRBD1. The CDR3 extends over 15 amino acids. With V trimmed by 5 bases and J by 1 base, 4 bases remained unmatched. Germline lookup yields CDR1 MDHEN and CDR2 SYDVKM. The CDR3 bases are TGTGCCAGCAGTGACAGGGGTATAAGCAATCAGCCCCAGCATTTT. Protein: CASSDRGISNQPQHF.

The chain links TRBV9 to TRBJ2-3; D not certain. Trimming cost V 1 base and J 2 bases, with 17 bases left between them. The CDR3 extends over 17 amino acids. Germline V gene data show CDR1 as SGDLS and CDR2 as YYNGEE. CDR3 DNA: TGTGCCAGCAGCGTACTCCCGGACCAACTATTCACAGATACGCAGTATTTT. It is translated as CASSVLPDQLFTDTQYF. The complete variable domain, with remaining parts taken from reference TRBV9 and TRBJ2-3, reads DSGVTQTPKHLITATGQRVTLRCSPRSGDLSVYWYQQSLDQGLQFLIQYYNGEERAKGNILERFSAQQFPDLHSELNLSSLELGDSALYFCASSVLPDQLFTDTQYFGPGTRLTVL.

In this sample, this clone turned up once. The chain employs TRBV6-4 and TRBJ1-1; TRBD1 matches 11 bases. The CDR3 runs 14 residues. The J segment lost 7 bases and the V segment lost 4 bases, leaving 5 bases of the junction unmatched. Germline V lookup: CDR1 MRHNA, CDR2 SNTAGT. CDR3 DNA sequence: TGTGCCAGCAGTGGGACAGGGGGCATCGGTGAAGCTTTCTTT. Translated, it gives CASSGTGGIGEAFF.

The chain's CDR3 is CASSLVPTGELFF. CDR3 DNA sequence: TGTGCCAGCAGCTTAGTCCCAACCGGGGAGCTGTTTTTT. V is TRBV7-9 and J is TRBJ2-2; D is ambiguous. Trimming removed 1 base from V and 5 bases from J, with 5 bases in between. The CDR3 covers 13 residues. CDR1 is SEHNR and CDR2 is FQNEAQ in the germline V gene (reference sequence).

The V gene is TRBV2, the J gene TRBJ2-7; D might be TRBD1 or TRBD2, each matching 6 bases. The CDR3 spans 14 residues. The germline gives CDR1 SNHLY, CDR2 FYNNEI. V was cut by 5 bases and J by 4 bases, with 15 bases left in between. This CDR3 is CASSKQGLSYEQYF. CDR3 sequence (DNA): TGTGCCAGCAGTAAACAGGGACTTAGTTACGAGCAGTACTTC.

The V call is TRBV5-1, the J call TRBJ2-6; TRBD2 aligns across 7 bases. Germline V gene lookup returns CDR1 SGHRS and CDR2 YFSETQ. Unmatched junction bases numbered 6, after V lost 0 bases and J lost 0 bases. The CDR3 spans 18 residues. Here the CDR3 DNA reads TGCGCCAGCAGCTTGGCGGCTAGCGGATTCTCTGGGGCCAACGTCCTGACTTTC. Residues: CASSLAASGFSGANVLTF.

V is TRBV27 and J is TRBJ1-1, with 7 bases aligning to TRBD1. The V gene's germline CDR1 is MNHEY and CDR2 SMNVEV (reference sequence). This CDR3 is built from 14 residues. The J segment lost 1 base and the V segment lost 4 bases, leaving 3 bases of the junction unmatched. CDR3 DNA sequence: TGTGCCAGCAGTTCGGACAGGCCGAACACTGAAGCTTTCTTT. Residues: CASSSDRPNTEAFF.

This rearrangement joins TRBV19 to TRBJ2-2; D possibly corresponds to TRBD2 (6 bases). Germline V lookup: CDR1 LNHDA, CDR2 SQIVND (reference sequence). The CDR3 extends over 13 amino acids. The V gene lost 8 bases and the J gene lost 6 bases, with 13 bases spanning the gap. The CDR3 sequence is CASPTPGAGELFF. Written as DNA, the CDR3 is TGTGCCAGTCCGACCCCGGGGGCCGGGGAGCTGTTTTTT.

This chain links TRBV5-4 with TRBJ2-5; 7 nucleotides match TRBD2. The junction had 4 bases not matched to a gene; V was cut back by 2 bases and J by 3 bases. In germline, CDR1 is SGHNT, CDR2 YYREEE (reference sequence). The CDR3 runs 14 residues. CDR3 sequence reads: CASSFPGREETQYF. The CDR3 DNA sequence: TGTGCCAGCAGCTTCCCGGGGAGGGAAGAGACCCAGTACTTC.

The gene calls are TRBV5-4 and TRBJ2-5, with 9 bases aligning to TRBD1. The J call may not be correct, given that the DNA end is closer to TRBJ2-7. Germline CDR1 and CDR2: SGHNT and YYREEE (reference sequence). This CDR3 region has 14 residues. The CDR3 DNA reads TGTGCCAGCAGCAGCCGGGACAGGGACCACGAGCAGTACTTC. Protein sequence: CASSSRDRDHEQYF.

This clone was observed once. V and J are TRBV10-3 and TRBJ2-5, with 7 positions matching TRBD2. The CDR3 extends over 15 amino acids. Germline CDR1 ENHRY, CDR2 SYGVKD. Trimming took 8 bases from V and 3 from J; bases not matched to a gene: 12. The CDR3 bases are TGTGCCATCTCCTCGATCGCTAGCGGAAAAGAGACCCAGTACTTC. Its protein product is CAISSIASGKETQYF.

The rearrangement uses TRBV19 and TRBJ1-2, with D possibly being TRBD1 (6 bases). The CDR3 has 15 residues. Looked up from germline, CDR1 is LNHDA and CDR2 is SQIVND (reference sequence). V lost 4 bases and J 5 bases, leaving 17 bases between the germline ends. The CDR3 DNA sequence: TGTGCCAGTAGTACGCGCTCGGGGGCGGGATATGGCTACACCTTC. It translates to CASSTRSGAGYGYTF.

The gene calls are TRBV6-6 and TRBJ2-5; tentatively, D is TRBD1 (6 bases). Germline V gives CDR1 MNHNY, CDR2 SVGAGI (reference sequence). Trimming cost V 2 bases and J 3 bases, with 10 bases left between them. The CDR3 is 14 amino acids. The CDR3 DNA is TGTGCCAGCAGTTACCCAAACAGGGAAGAGACCCAGTACTTC. Protein: CASSYPNREETQYF.

This clone was found once. The chain combines TRBV18 with TRBJ2-3, with no clear D. The CDR3 is 15 amino acids. The V gene lost 4 bases and the J gene lost 1 base, with 12 bases spanning the gap. Per germline, CDR1 KGHSH and CDR2 LQKENI. The DNA for the CDR3 is TGTGCCAGCTCACTATCTGGTGTGGGCACAGATACGCAGTATTTT. This codes for CASSLSGVGTDTQYF.

This clone was picked up one time. The chain combines TRBV14 with TRBJ1-1; D ambiguous. Deletions cut 1 base from V and 9 bases from J, with 6 bases between. CDR1 and CDR2 (germline): SGHDN, FVKESK. The CDR3 is made up of 11 amino acids. The CDR3 nucleotides read TGTGCCAGCAGCCAAGGATTTAAAGCTTTCTTT. Translating it yields CASSQGFKAFF. Using reference TRBV14 and TRBJ1-1 for the parts outside the CDR3, the full variable domain is EAGVTQFPSHSVIEKGQTVTLRCDPISGHDNLYWYRRVMGKEIKFLLHFVKESKQDESGMPNNRFLAERTGGTYSTLKVQPAELEDSGVYFCASSQGFKAFFGQGTRLTVV.